These 20 T cell receptor beta chains were all obtained from the same sample, sequenced in a study of T cell responses to AZD1222 COVID-19 vaccine. TCRdb's table, derived via immunoSEQ multiplex PCR, lists solely in-frame clones and lacks some. The data hold more than 95,000 clones, with around 91% observed a single time. Material: peripheral blood, obtained on day 0 of AZD1222 vaccination. The source of these receptors is an adult in good health.

The chain uses TRBV28 and TRBJ2-7, with TRBD2 as a possible D gene (6 bases). Germline V lookup: CDR1 MDHEN, CDR2 SYDVKM. The CDR3 loop spans 13 amino acids. V lost 1 base to trimming and J lost 7 bases, with 11 bases between them. The CDR3: CASSLLPSVEQYF. DNA for the CDR3: TGTGCCAGCAGTTTATTGCCTAGCGTTGAGCAGTACTTC. The full variable domain, in which reference TRBV28 and TRBJ2-7 provide the parts outside the CDR3, is DVKVTQSSRYLVKRTGEKVFLECVQDMDHENMFWYRQDPGLGLRLIYFSYDVKMKEKGDIPEGYSVSREKKERFSLILESASTNQTSMYLCASSLLPSVEQYFGPGTRLTVT.

The chain links TRBV6-2 or TRBV6-3 to TRBJ2-7; D possibly corresponds to TRBD2 (6 bases). There are 16 residues in the CDR3. Trimming cost V 0 bases and J 5 bases, with 17 bases left between them. The germline CDR1 and CDR2 sequences are MNHEY and SVGEGT. CDR3 protein: CASSYSGTLTAHEQYF. As DNA, the CDR3 is TGTGCCAGCAGTTACTCGGGGACTCTAACTGCCCACGAGCAGTACTTC.

V and J are TRBV9 and TRBJ2-2, with a possible D match to TRBD2 (5 bases). The V gene lost 5 bases and the J gene lost 8 bases, with 16 bases spanning the gap. CDR1 and CDR2 from the germline V gene are SGDLS and YYNGEE. The CDR3 sequence is 14 residues long. As DNA, the CDR3 is TGTGCCAGCAGGCCTTCGTGGGAGCAGGGGGAGCTGTTTTTT. Translating it yields CASRPSWEQGELFF.

The count of this clone is one. The chain links TRBV28 to TRBJ1-5, with a weak D call TRBD1 (6 bases). The CDR3 spans 15 residues. With 3 bases removed from V and 3 bases from J, the gap between germline ends came to 12 bases. Germline V gives CDR1 MDHEN, CDR2 SYDVKM. This CDR3 reads CASSLGGAFNQPQHF. Here the CDR3 DNA reads TGTGCCAGCAGTTTGGGGGGGGCTTTCAATCAGCCCCAGCATTTT.

This sequence joins TRBV19 and TRBJ1-2; D perhaps matches TRBD1 (6 bases). CDR3 length: 13 amino acids. With 7 bases removed from V and 8 bases from J, the gap between germline ends came to 17 bases. The germline V gene encodes CDR1 LNHDA and CDR2 SQIVND (reference sequence). The CDR3 bases are TGTGCCAGTAACCGGGACACGCCTAGCGGCTACACCTTC. Amino acids: CASNRDTPSGYTF. The full variable domain, with the rest looked up from reference TRBV19 and TRBJ1-2, is DGGITQSPKYLFRKEGQNVTLSCEQNLNHDAMYWYRQDPGQGLRLIYYSQIVNDFQKGDIAEGYSVSREKKESFPLTVTSAQKNPTAFYLCASNRDTPSGYTFGSGTRLTVV.

The chain carries TRBV11-2 and TRBJ2-5; D is ambiguous. Trimming removed 5 bases at V and 1 base at J, with 11 bases between. Germline-derived CDR1 and CDR2 are SGHAT and FQNNGV. This CDR3 has 14 amino acids. This CDR3 is CASSPQALQETQYF. The DNA of the CDR3 is TGTGCCAGCAGCCCCCAGGCCCTCCAAGAGACCCAGTACTTC.

The rearrangement uses TRBV27 and TRBJ2-3; 9 bases are a match to TRBD1. Germline lookup yields CDR1 MNHEY and CDR2 SMNVEV (reference sequence). V was clipped by 5 bases and J by 11 bases; unmatched bases: 5. This CDR3 is built from 12 residues. The CDR3 is CASSDWTGVQYF. The CDR3, as DNA: TGTGCCAGCAGTGACTGGACAGGGGTGCAGTATTTT.

The gene calls are TRBV27 and TRBJ2-7, with 12 bases matching TRBD2. This CDR3 is built from 18 residues. Germline CDR1 reads MNHEY; CDR2 reads SMNVEV (reference sequence). The V and J ends lost 2 bases and 5 bases, in that order; junction bases with no gene match: 13. CDR3 protein: CASSLTPPKLAGGHEQYF. CDR3 bases: TGTGCCAGCAGTTTAACTCCCCCTAAACTAGCGGGAGGTCACGAGCAGTACTTC.

CDR3 sequence (DNA): TGTGCCAGCAGCCCCCCAGGGGGAAATGAGCAGTTCTTC. It encodes CASSPPGGNEQFF. The rearrangement joins TRBV27 to TRBJ2-1; TRBD1 agrees at 7 bases. V lost 6 bases and J lost 7; bases outside the gene matches: 6. Germline CDR1 is MNHEY and CDR2 is SMNVEV (reference sequence). CDR3 length: 13 residues.

Points on this clone: Germline is not matched at one junction end, which may reflect a read error. The CDR3 reads CASSKEVLGGRIHEQYF. The CDR3 DNA follows: TGTGCCAGCAGCAAAGAAGTCTTAGGCGGGAGAATCCACGAGCAGTACTTC. V and J are TRBV4-2 and TRBJ2-7; 7 bases map to TRBD2. Germline CDR1 LGHNA, CDR2 YNFKEQ. The CDR3 has 17 residues.

The chain carries TRBV28 and TRBJ1-1, with D hard to call. V lost 6 bases and J 0 bases, leaving 11 bases between the germline ends. Per the germline V gene, CDR1 is MDHEN and CDR2 is SYDVKM. CDR3 length: 14 amino acids. The CDR3 DNA reads TGTGCCAGCAGACCCGGAGGCATGAACACTGAAGCTTTCTTT. Its protein is CASRPGGMNTEAFF.

The chain couples TRBV10-3 to TRBJ2-1; possible D gene TRBD2, 6 bases. Trimming took 3 bases from V and 6 from J, leaving 9 bases between them. Germline V CDR1 and CDR2: ENHRY, SYGVKD. The CDR3 consists of 13 residues. CDR3 in amino acids: CAISDGTVNEQFF. The CDR3 region has the DNA TGTGCCATCAGTGACGGGACTGTCAATGAGCAGTTCTTC.

This sequence joins TRBV19 and TRBJ2-1; 7 positions match TRBD2. The CDR3 is 14 amino acids. V lost 7 bases and J lost 8; bases outside the gene matches: 11. CDR1 is LNHDA and CDR2 is SQIVND in the germline V gene (reference sequence). CDR3 in amino acids: CASMVAGGSHEQFF. The CDR3 coding sequence is TGTGCCAGTATGGTAGCGGGCGGGAGTCATGAGCAGTTCTTC.

The chain carries TRBV23-1 and TRBJ1-3; perhaps TRBD1 as D (5 bases). TRBV23-1 counts as an open reading frame of uncertain function. The CDR3 length is 15 residues. V was pared by 6 bases and J by 0 bases, with 12 bases between. Here the CDR3 reads CASRTGPYSGNTIYF. CDR3 DNA sequence: TGCGCCAGCAGGACGGGGCCTTACTCTGGAAACACCATATATTTT.

V and J are TRBV13 and TRBJ1-1; D gene ambiguous. Germline loops: CDR1 PRHDT, CDR2 FYEKMQ (reference sequence). V was pared by 4 bases and J by 0 bases, with 6 bases between. This CDR3 region has 13 residues. Here the CDR3 DNA reads TGTGCCAGCAGCTCCTTGATGAACACTGAAGCTTTCTTT. Protein: CASSSLMNTEAFF.

In this sample, this clone turned up once. The chain has TRBV3-1 (or the pseudogene TRBV3-2) and TRBJ1-2; D remains unclear. The CDR3 has 14 amino acids. CDR1 and CDR2 from the germline V gene are LGHDT and YNNKEL (reference sequence). Trimming stripped 1 base from V and 5 bases from J, with 11 bases between. The CDR3 loop reads CASSQATLGYGYTF. CDR3 DNA sequence: TGTGCCAGCAGCCAAGCTACTCTGGGATATGGCTACACCTTC.

The chain uses TRBV18 and TRBJ1-4; D is perhaps TRBD1 (6 bases). V shed 2 bases and J shed 0 bases, with 10 bases lying between them. The V gene's germline CDR1 is KGHSH and CDR2 LQKENI. CDR3 length: 16 residues. The DNA for the CDR3 is TGTGCCAGCTCACCAGACAGGCTCTCAACTAATGAAAAACTGTTTTTT. Protein sequence: CASSPDRLSTNEKLFF.

This chain connects TRBV21-1 to TRBJ1-2; TRBD1, as called in the table, went unchecked against the DNA. TRBV21-1 counts as a pseudogene. The CDR3 runs 19 residues. The CDR3 DNA sequence: TGTGCCAGCAGTTGGGCCCAAATCAGCAGACAGGCCGGATTCTATGGCTACACCTTC. It yields the protein CASSWAQISRQAGFYGYTF.

The chain carries TRBV5-6 and TRBJ1-4; D is possibly TRBD1 (5 bases). CDR1 is SGHDT, CDR2 YYEEEE, per germline. This CDR3 is 16 amino acids long. Between the trimmed V and J ends, which lost 7 bases and 5 bases, there was a span of 21 bases. DNA of the CDR3: TGTGCCAGCGGACCGGGCCAGGGTAGGGCCAATGAAAAACTGTTTTTT. This codes for CASGPGQGRANEKLFF.

CDR3 nucleotide sequence: TGTGCCAGCAGCACCCAGGGGGTAGATCGGCTCATTGAGCAGTTCTTC. Protein product: CASSTQGVDRLIEQFF. The genes are TRBV9 and TRBJ2-1, with 7 nucleotides matching TRBD1. Germline values: CDR1 SGDLS, CDR2 YYNGEE. After removal of 4 bases from V and 9 bases from J, the junction contained 16 bases not matched to a gene. The CDR3 extends over 16 amino acids. Combining the CDR3 with reference TRBV9 and TRBJ2-1 gives the whole variable domain DSGVTQTPKHLITATGQRVTLRCSPRSGDLSVYWYQQSLDQGLQFLIQYYNGEERAKGNILERFSAQQFPDLHSELNLSSLELGDSALYFCASSTQGVDRLIEQFFGPGTRLTVL.